This T cell receptor beta chain comes out of a study of siplizumab effects on memory and regulatory T cells. TCRdb keeps only in-frame clones here, not all; method: immunoSEQ multiplex PCR. Among approximately 94,000 clones listed, more than 85% were seen once. Findings of the study overall: Naive T cell populations appeared to exhibit greater diversity than memory cells and appeared to be major alloresponse contributors. The mapping of alloreactive clones to unstimulated subsets covered only a minor fraction of them.

The ends were cut back, 5 bases at V and 3 bases at J, with 10 bases in the middle. This CDR3 has 13 residues. Germline V gene sequence: CDR1 LNHDA, CDR2 SQIVND (reference sequence). The table lists this clone with a few counts. Antigen unknown. This TCR came from a human donor in good health. The sample was CD8+ T cells sorted from blood. This chain uses TRBV19 with TRBJ1-1; tentative D call: TRBD1 (5 bases). As DNA, the CDR3 is TGTGCCAGTAGTTTAACAGGTGACACTGAAGCTTTCTTT. Its protein is CASSLTGDTEAFF.